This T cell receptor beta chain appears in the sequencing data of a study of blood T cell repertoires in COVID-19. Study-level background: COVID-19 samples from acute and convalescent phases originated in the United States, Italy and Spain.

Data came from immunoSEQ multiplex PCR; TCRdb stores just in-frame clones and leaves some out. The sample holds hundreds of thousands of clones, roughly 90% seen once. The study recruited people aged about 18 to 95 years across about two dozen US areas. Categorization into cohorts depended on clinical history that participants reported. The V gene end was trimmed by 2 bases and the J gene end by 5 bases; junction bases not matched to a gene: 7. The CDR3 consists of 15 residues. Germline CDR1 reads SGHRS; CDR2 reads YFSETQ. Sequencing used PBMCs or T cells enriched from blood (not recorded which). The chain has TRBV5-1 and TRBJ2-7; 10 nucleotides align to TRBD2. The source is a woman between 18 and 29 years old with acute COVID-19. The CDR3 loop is CASSFLVAGGHEQYF. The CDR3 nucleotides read TGCGCCAGCAGCTTCCTGGTAGCGGGGGGCCACGAGCAGTACTTC.